The rows below give T cell receptor beta chains drawn from one sample of a study of blood T cell repertoires in COVID-19. Clones were sequenced by immunoSEQ multiplex PCR, and TCRdb holds only the in-frame ones, with some missing. Of about 81,000 clones in the sample, about 88% were seen once. Sequencing input: peripheral blood. The receptors here all came from an older man with active or convalescent COVID-19. The CDR3 runs from the conserved cysteine through the conserved F or W. D genes are given only for firm matches. Clone size is stated in some rows and not others, as once, few, many or a class when expanded.

TRBV5-1	.	TRBJ2-1	.	TGCGCCAGCAGCTTGAGGCGGGCCGGCCTCCAAAATGAGCAGTTCTTC	CASSLRRAGLQNEQFF
TRBV18	TRBD1	TRBJ2-7	.	TGTGCCAGCTCAGGCCTAGGGGACAGTACCTACGAGCAGTACTTC	CASSGLGDSTYEQYF
TRBV4-3	.	TRBJ2-4	.	TGCGCCAGCAGCCGGGAGGCCCCGACAGGGGCCAAAAACATTCAGTACTTC	CASSREAPTGAKNIQYF
TRBV5-1	.	TRBJ2-6	.	TGCGCCAGCAGCTTGGCCTCCCCCTCTGGGGCCAACGTCCTGACTTTC	CASSLASPSGANVLTF
TRBV7-2	.	TRBJ1-2	.	TGTGCCAGCAGCCAACTCGGGAGGGGCTATTATGGCTACACCTTC	CASSQLGRGYYGYTF
TRBV15	.	TRBJ1-2	.	TGTGCCACCAGCAGAGATCAACAGGGAGTAAGCTACACCTTC	CATSRDQQGVSYTF
TRBV24-1	TRBD1	TRBJ2-2	.	TGTGCCACCGGACAGGGTGGGACCGGGGAGCTGTTTTTT	CATGQGGTGELFF
TRBV7-2	.	TRBJ2-1	.	TGTGCCAGCACAGGATACTCCTACAATGAGCAGTTCTTC	CASTGYSYNEQFF
TRBV2	TRBD1	TRBJ2-7	.	TGTGCCAGCCGATCGTGGGACAGGGGTTACGAGCAGTACTTC	CASRSWDRGYEQYF
TRBV18	TRBD1	TRBJ2-7	.	TGTGCCAGCTCACCCACGACAGGGAGCTCCTACGAGCAGTACTTC	CASSPTTGSSYEQYF
TRBV6-5	.	TRBJ1-6	once	TGTGCCAGCAGGGAGGGATATTCACCCCTCCACTTT	CASREGYSPLHF
TRBV5-1	TRBD1	TRBJ2-7	.	TGCGCCAGCAGCTTGCCGGGACAGGGACAGTACTTC	CASSLPGQGQYF
TRBV6-5	TRBD1	TRBJ1-4	.	TGTGCCAGCAGCCCGGAAGGACAGGGGAGCGGAAAACTGTTTTTT	CASSPEGQGSGKLFF
TRBV24-1	.	TRBJ2-3	.	TGTGCCACCCAAGAGGGCGGGTGGCGGGGAGATAGCACAGATACGCAGTATTTT	CATQEGGWRGDSTDTQYF
TRBV3-1/TRBV3-2	.	TRBJ1-2	once	TGTGCCAGCAGCCAAGATTTTCCGACAGGACCTGCGTATGGCTACACCTTC	CASSQDFPTGPAYGYTF
TRBV7-9	TRBD1	TRBJ1-6	once	TGTGCCAGCGCCACAGGGGTGAATTCACCCCTCCACTTT	CASATGVNSPLHF
TRBV2	TRBD1	TRBJ1-1	.	TGTGCCAGAGGACAGGGAAGGGGGCCTGAAGCTTTCTTT	CARGQGRGPEAFF
TRBV5-1	TRBD2	TRBJ2-2	once	TGCGCCAGCAGCAAACTTCTAGCGGGGGGATTGAACACCGGGGAGCTGTTTTTT	CASSKLLAGGLNTGELFF
TRBV24-1	TRBD2	TRBJ2-3	.	TGTGCCACCAGTGATTTGCAGCCAGCGGGGGGCACAGATACGCAGTATTTT	CATSDLQPAGGTDTQYF
TRBV4-1	TRBD1	TRBJ1-1	.	TGCGCCAGCAGCTCGAGACAGGGGGGCGGTGAAGCTTTCTTT	CASSSRQGGGEAFF
TRBV3-1/TRBV3-2	TRBD1	TRBJ1-1	.	TGTGCCAGCAGCCAAGCAGGACAGGGCATAGGAGCTTTCTTT	CASSQAGQGIGAFF
TRBV7-9	.	TRBJ1-6	.	TGTGCCAGCAGCCCCCGGGACAAGAATTCACCCCTCCACTTT	CASSPRDKNSPLHF
TRBV23-1	.	TRBJ2-1	.	TGCGCCAGCAGTCAATTTGGTGCAGGATGCTCCTACAATGAGCAGTTCTTC	CASSQFGAGCSYNEQFF
TRBV5-4	TRBD2	TRBJ2-3	once	TGTGCCAGCAGCACAAGACTAGCGGGGAGCCCAGATACGCAGTATTTT	CASSTRLAGSPDTQYF
TRBV6-5	.	TRBJ2-4	.	TGTGCCAGCAGCCAAGACATAGCCAAAAACATTCAGTACTTC	CASSQDIAKNIQYF
TRBV5-1	.	TRBJ1-2	.	TGCGCCAGCAGCTTGGCGCCCAGTTTAAACTATGGCTACACCTTC	CASSLAPSLNYGYTF
TRBV5-1	.	TRBJ2-7	.	TGCGCCAGCAGCTTGGTAGGGGGCTACGAGCAGTACTTC	CASSLVGGYEQYF
TRBV6-2/TRBV6-3	.	TRBJ1-2	few	TGTGCCAGCAGTTACTCCGACAGTCTCTATGGCTACACCTTC	CASSYSDSLYGYTF
TRBV5-1	.	TRBJ1-5	.	TGCGCCAGCAGCCTAACAGGGAATAGCAATCAGCCCCAGCATTTT	CASSLTGNSNQPQHF
TRBV3-1/TRBV3-2	TRBD1	TRBJ2-4	.	TGTGCCAGCAGCCTTTTCAGGGGGCAGGCTAACATTCAGTACTTC	CASSLFRGQANIQYF
TRBV29-1	.	TRBJ1-1	.	TGCAGCGTTGAAGCGGCGGGAACTGAAGCTTTCTTT	CSVEAAGTEAFF
TRBV7-9	.	TRBJ2-7	few	TGTGCCAGCAGCTTAGTCGACAGTTACGAGCAGTACTTC	CASSLVDSYEQYF
TRBV20-1	.	TRBJ1-1	.	TGCAGTGCAGGGGCTAGGACTGAAGCTTTCTTT	CSAGARTEAFF
TRBV5-6	.	TRBJ2-2	.	TGTGCCAGCAGCGCAAATACGGTTGGCGGGGAGCTGTTTTTT	CASSANTVGGELFF
TRBV10-2	TRBD1	TRBJ1-2	.	TGCGCCAGCAGTGAGTACAGGGGGAACTATGGCTACACCTTC	CASSEYRGNYGYTF
TRBV6-5	.	TRBJ1-1	.	TGTGCCAGCGGAAGACACGGCAACACTGAAGCTTTCTTT	CASGRHGNTEAFF
TRBV6-2/TRBV6-3	TRBD2	TRBJ2-7	.	TGTGCCAGCAGTCACGGACTAGCGGGGGTTTGGCGGTACTTC	CASSHGLAGVWRYF
TRBV5-1	.	TRBJ1-2	.	TGCGCCAGCAGCTTGGAAGGGGTTCGGTATGGCTACACCTTC	CASSLEGVRYGYTF